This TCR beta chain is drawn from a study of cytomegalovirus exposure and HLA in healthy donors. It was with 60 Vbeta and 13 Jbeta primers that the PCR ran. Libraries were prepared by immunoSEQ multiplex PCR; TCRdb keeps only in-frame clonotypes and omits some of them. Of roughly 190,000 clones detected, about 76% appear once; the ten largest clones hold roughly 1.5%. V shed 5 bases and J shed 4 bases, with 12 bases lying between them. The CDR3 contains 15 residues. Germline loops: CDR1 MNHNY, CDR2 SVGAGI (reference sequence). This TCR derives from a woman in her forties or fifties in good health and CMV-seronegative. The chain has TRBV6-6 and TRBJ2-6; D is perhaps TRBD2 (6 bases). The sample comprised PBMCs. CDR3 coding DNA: TGTGCCAGCAGTGGCGGGACCGCGGGGGCCAACGTCCTGACTTTC. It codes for CASSGGTAGANVLTF.